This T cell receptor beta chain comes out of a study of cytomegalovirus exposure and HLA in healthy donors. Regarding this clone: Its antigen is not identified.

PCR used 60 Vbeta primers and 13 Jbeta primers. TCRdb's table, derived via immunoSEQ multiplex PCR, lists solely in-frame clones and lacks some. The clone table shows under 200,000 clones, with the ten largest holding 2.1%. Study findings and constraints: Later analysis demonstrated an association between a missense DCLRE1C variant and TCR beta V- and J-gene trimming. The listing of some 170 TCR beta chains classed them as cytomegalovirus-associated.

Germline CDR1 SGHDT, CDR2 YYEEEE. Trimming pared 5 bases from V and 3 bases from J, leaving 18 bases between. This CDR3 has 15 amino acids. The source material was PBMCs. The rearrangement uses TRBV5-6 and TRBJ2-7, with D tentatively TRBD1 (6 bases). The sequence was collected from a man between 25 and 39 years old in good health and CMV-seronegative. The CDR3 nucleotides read TGTGCCAGCAGTTCTGAGGGTCAGGGGAACTACGAGCAGTACTTC. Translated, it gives CASSSEGQGNYEQYF.